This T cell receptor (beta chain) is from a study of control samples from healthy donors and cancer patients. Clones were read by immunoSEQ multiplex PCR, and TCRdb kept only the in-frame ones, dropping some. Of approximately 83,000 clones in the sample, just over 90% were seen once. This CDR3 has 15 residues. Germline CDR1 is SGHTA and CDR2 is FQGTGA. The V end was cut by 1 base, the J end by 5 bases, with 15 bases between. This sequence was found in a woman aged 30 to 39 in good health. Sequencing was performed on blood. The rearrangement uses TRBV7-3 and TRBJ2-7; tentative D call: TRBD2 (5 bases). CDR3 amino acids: CASSLNPGVVHEQYF. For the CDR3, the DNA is TGTGCCAGCAGCTTAAATCCCGGGGTTGTCCACGAGCAGTACTTC.